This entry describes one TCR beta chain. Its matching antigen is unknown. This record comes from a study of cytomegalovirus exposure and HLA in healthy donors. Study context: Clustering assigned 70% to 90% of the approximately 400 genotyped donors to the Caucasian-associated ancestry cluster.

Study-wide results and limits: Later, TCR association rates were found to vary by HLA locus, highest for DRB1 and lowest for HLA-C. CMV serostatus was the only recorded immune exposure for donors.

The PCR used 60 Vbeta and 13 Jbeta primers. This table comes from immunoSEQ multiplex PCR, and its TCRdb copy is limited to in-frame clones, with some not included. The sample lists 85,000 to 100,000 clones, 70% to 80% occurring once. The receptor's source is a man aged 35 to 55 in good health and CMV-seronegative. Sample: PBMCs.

CDR3: CASSAGGGEQYF. CDR3 in DNA: TGTGCCAGCAGCGCCGGAGGTGGCGAGCAGTACTTC. This chain connects TRBV7-9 to TRBJ2-7; possibly TRBD2 for D (5 bases). The CDR3 spans 12 residues. The germline V gene encodes CDR1 SEHNR and CDR2 FQNEAQ (reference sequence). Trimming cost V 5 bases and J 6 bases, with 11 bases left between them.